This is a list of T cell receptor beta chains from one sample in a study of identifying expanded T cells in peripheral blood. Method: immunoSEQ multiplex PCR; TCRdb's copy keeps in-frame clones and lacks some. Of about 120,000 clones in the sample, 75% to 90% are singletons; the top ten hold 3% to 4%. Sequencing input: blood. Receptors were obtained from a person aged 18 to 69 in good health. The CDR3 runs from the conserved cysteine through the conserved F or W. Fields, in order: J gene, D gene, clone size, V gene, CDR3 protein, CDR3 DNA. The D gene is left open where the match is weak. Where a row states a size, it is once, few, many or the class of an expanded clone; other rows omit it.

TRBJ1-6	.	.	TRBV27	CASRRGQSSYNSPLHF	TGTGCCAGCAGGAGAGGACAGAGCTCCTATAATTCACCCCTCCACTTT
TRBJ2-7	.	.	TRBV27	CATAYSGFYEQYF	TGTGCCACCGCTTATTCGGGTTTCTACGAGCAGTACTTC
TRBJ1-6	.	.	TRBV19	CASSPGINSPLHF	TGTGCCAGTAGTCCAGGGATTAATTCACCCCTCCACTTT
TRBJ1-1	.	few	TRBV6-6	CASSYLNTEAFF	TGTGCCAGCAGTTACCTTAACACTGAAGCTTTCTTT
TRBJ2-1	.	.	TRBV5-1	CASSLIADKAIEQFF	TGCGCCAGCAGCTTGATCGCGGACAAGGCGATCGAGCAGTTCTTC
TRBJ2-7	TRBD1	.	TRBV27	CASSRDRANEQYF	TGTGCCAGCAGCCGGGACAGGGCGAACGAGCAGTACTTC
TRBJ2-7	.	many	TRBV11-3	CASSRTFSPGSEQYF	TGTGCCAGCAGCCGGACCTTTAGTCCAGGGTCCGAGCAGTACTTC
TRBJ2-5	TRBD1	once	TRBV7-6	CASSPRQGAGGWRQETQYF	TGTGCCAGCAGCCCCCGACAGGGGGCCGGGGGATGGAGGCAAGAGACCCAGTACTTC
TRBJ2-1	TRBD2	few	TRBV6-1	CASRLAGSYNEQFF	TGTGCCAGCCGATTAGCGGGGTCCTACAATGAGCAGTTCTTC
TRBJ1-6	.	few	TRBV19	CASSPRGTTGLSSYNSPLHF	TGTGCCAGTAGCCCCCGGGGGACGACGGGGTTGAGCTCCTATAATTCACCCCTCCACTTT
TRBJ2-2	.	.	TRBV7-9	CASSPRTDLRTGELFF	TGTGCCAGCAGCCCTCGGACGGACCTAAGGACCGGGGAGCTGTTTTTT
TRBJ2-7	.	.	TRBV4-2	CASSHRWTLSSYEQYF	TGTGCCAGCAGCCACCGTTGGACTTTGAGCTCCTACGAGCAGTACTTC
TRBJ1-3	.	.	TRBV18	CASSAGWPGNTIYF	TGTGCCAGCTCCGCAGGGTGGCCTGGAAACACCATATATTTT
TRBJ1-1	.	.	TRBV14	CASSQEFGGRVWTEAFF	TGTGCCAGCAGCCAAGAATTCGGAGGCAGGGTGTGGACTGAAGCTTTCTTT
TRBJ2-6	.	.	TRBV15	CATSKQRGGSGANVLTF	TGTGCCACCAGCAAACAAAGGGGAGGATCTGGGGCCAACGTCCTGACTTTC
TRBJ1-1	.	.	TRBV7-9	CATRTSYEAFF	TGTGCCACGCGGACTAGTTATGAAGCTTTCTTT
TRBJ1-1	TRBD1	.	TRBV4-1	CASSRAQGASTEAFF	TGCGCCAGCAGCCGGGCACAGGGGGCGTCAACTGAAGCTTTCTTT
TRBJ2-5	.	.	TRBV7-9	CASSFLLGQETQYF	TGTGCCAGCAGCTTCCTTCTAGGGCAAGAGACCCAGTACTTC
TRBJ1-3	.	.	TRBV4-3	CASSQEIASTSSGNTIYF	TGCGCCAGCAGCCAAGAAATTGCCAGTACTAGCTCTGGAAACACCATATATTTT
TRBJ1-6	.	.	TRBV4-3	CASSQGTAGSPLHF	TGCGCCAGCAGCCAAGGGACAGCAGGTTCACCCCTCCACTTT
TRBJ2-5	.	.	TRBV9	CASSGGSTGETQYF	TGTGCCAGCAGCGGGGGTTCAACCGGAGAGACCCAGTACTTC
TRBJ2-2	.	.	TRBV5-6	CASSLVGNPNTGELFF	TGTGCCAGCAGCTTGGTTGGGAACCCCAACACCGGGGAGCTGTTTTTT
TRBJ1-2	.	.	TRBV19	CASSISRLGGANYGYTF	TGTGCCAGTAGTATAAGCCGATTAGGGGGGGCTAACTATGGCTACACCTTC
TRBJ1-1	.	.	TRBV13	CASSLGWNTEAFF	TGTGCCAGCAGTCTTGGGTGGAACACTGAAGCTTTCTTT
TRBJ1-5	TRBD1	.	TRBV6-6	CASRREDRGNQPQHF	TGTGCCAGCAGGCGGGAAGACAGGGGAAATCAGCCCCAGCATTTT
TRBJ2-3	.	.	TRBV6-5	CASSYREATDTQYF	TGTGCCAGCAGTTACAGGGAAGCGACAGATACGCAGTATTTT
TRBJ2-1	TRBD2	.	TRBV2	CASSDFGWTSGDYYNEQFF	TGTGCCAGCAGTGATTTTGGGTGGACTAGCGGGGATTACTACAATGAGCAGTTCTTC
TRBJ1-3	.	.	TRBV19	CASSMGTPGNTIYF	TGTGCCAGTAGTATGGGCACACCTGGAAACACCATATATTTT
TRBJ2-7	.	.	TRBV11-2	CASSLPGSYEQYF	TGTGCCAGCAGCCTCCCAGGCTCCTACGAGCAGTACTTC
TRBJ2-7	TRBD1	.	TRBV6-5	CASRIGQGTYEQYF	TGTGCCAGCCGTATAGGACAGGGGACCTACGAGCAGTACTTC